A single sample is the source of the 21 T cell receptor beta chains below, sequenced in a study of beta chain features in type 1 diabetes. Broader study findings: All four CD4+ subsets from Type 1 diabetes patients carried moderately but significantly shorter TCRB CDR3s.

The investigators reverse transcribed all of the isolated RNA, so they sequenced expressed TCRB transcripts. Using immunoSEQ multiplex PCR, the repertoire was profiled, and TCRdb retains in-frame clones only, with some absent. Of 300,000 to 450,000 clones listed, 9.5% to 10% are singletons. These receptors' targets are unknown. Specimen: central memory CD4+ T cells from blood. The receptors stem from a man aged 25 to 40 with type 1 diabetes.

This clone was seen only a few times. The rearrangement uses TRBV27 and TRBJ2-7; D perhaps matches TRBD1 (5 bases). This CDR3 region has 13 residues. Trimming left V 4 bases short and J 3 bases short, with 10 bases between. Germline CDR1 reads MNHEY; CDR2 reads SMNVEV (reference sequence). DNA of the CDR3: TGTGCCAGCAGTTGGCAGGGAAACTACGAGCAGTACTTC. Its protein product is CASSWQGNYEQYF.

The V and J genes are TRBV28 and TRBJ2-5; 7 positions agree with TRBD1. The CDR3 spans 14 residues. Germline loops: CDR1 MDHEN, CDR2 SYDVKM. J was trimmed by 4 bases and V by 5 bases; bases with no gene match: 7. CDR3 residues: CASSRQGGGETQYF. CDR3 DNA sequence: TGTGCCAGCAGTAGACAGGGTGGAGGAGAGACCCAGTACTTC. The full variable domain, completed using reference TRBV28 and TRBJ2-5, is DVKVTQSSRYLVKRTGEKVFLECVQDMDHENMFWYRQDPGLGLRLIYFSYDVKMKEKGDIPEGYSVSREKKERFSLILESASTNQTSMYLCASSRQGGGETQYFGPGTRLLVL.

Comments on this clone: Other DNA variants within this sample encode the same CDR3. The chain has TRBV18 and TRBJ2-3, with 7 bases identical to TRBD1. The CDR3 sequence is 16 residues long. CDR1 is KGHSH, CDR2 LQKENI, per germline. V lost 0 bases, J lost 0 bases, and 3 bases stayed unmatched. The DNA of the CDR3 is TGTGCCAGCTCACCACCGGGGACAGCTAGCACAGATACGCAGTATTTT. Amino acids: CASSPPGTASTDTQYF.

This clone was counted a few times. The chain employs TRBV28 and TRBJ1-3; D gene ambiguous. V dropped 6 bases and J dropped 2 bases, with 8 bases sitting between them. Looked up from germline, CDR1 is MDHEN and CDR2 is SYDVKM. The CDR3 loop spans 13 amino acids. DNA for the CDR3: TGTGCCAGCAGGAGTCTCGCTGGAAACACCATATATTTT. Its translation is CASRSLAGNTIYF.

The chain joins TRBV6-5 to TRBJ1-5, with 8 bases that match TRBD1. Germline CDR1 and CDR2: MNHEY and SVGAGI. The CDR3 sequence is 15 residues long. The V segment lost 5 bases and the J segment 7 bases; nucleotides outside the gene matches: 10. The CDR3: CASSTDRARGQPQHF. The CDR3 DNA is TGTGCCAGCAGTACGGACAGGGCCAGGGGGCAGCCCCAGCATTTT.

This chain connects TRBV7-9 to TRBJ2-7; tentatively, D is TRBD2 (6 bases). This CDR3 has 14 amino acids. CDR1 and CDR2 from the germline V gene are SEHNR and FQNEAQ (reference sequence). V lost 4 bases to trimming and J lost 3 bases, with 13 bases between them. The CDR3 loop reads CASSSRLGYYEQYF. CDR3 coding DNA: TGTGCCAGCAGCTCCCGACTAGGCTACTACGAGCAGTACTTC.

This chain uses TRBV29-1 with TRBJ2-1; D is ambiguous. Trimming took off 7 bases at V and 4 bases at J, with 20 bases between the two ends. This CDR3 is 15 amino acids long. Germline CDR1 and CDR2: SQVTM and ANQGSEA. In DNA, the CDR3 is TGCAGCGCGGATAAGGAAGGGTCATCATACAATGAGCAGTTCTTC. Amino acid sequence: CSADKEGSSYNEQFF.

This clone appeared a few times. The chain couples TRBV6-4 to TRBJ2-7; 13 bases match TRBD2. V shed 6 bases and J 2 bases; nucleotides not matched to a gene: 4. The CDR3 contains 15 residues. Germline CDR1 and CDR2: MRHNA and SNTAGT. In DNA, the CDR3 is TGTGCCAGCAGGCCGGGACTAGCGGGGCCCTACGAGCAGTACTTC. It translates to CASRPGLAGPYEQYF.

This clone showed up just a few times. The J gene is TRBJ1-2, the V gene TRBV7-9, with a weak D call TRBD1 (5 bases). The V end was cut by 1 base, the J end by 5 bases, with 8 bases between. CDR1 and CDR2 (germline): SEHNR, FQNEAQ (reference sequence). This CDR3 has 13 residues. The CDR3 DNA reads TGTGCCAGCAGCTTAGGTGGGACGTATGGCTACACCTTC. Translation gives CASSLGGTYGYTF.

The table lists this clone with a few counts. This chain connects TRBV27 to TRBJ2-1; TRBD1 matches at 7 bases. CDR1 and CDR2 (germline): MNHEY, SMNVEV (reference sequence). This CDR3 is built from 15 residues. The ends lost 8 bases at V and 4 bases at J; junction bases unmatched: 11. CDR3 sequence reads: CASRLRGQGYNEQFF. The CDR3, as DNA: TGTGCCAGCCGACTTAGGGGGCAAGGGTACAATGAGCAGTTCTTC.

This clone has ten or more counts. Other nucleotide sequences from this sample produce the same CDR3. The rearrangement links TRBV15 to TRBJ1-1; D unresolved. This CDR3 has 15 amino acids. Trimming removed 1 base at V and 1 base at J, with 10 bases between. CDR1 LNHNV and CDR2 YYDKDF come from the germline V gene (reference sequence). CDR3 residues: CATSRGVTGNTEAFF. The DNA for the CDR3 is TGTGCCACCAGCAGAGGGGTTACGGGGAACACTGAAGCTTTCTTT.

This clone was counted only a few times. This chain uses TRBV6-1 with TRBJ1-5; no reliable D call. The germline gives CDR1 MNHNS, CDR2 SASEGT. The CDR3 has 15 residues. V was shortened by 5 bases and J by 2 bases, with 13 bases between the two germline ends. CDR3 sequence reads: CASSRDNFGNQPQHF. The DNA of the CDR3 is TGTGCCAGCAGTCGCGACAACTTTGGCAATCAGCCCCAGCATTTT.

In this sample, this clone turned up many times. The CDR3 loop reads CASSYSIGQYGYTF. CDR3 DNA sequence: TGTGCCAGCAGTTACTCGATAGGACAGTATGGCTACACCTTC. V and J are TRBV6-6 and TRBJ1-2, with TRBD1 as a possible D gene (6 bases). Germline loops: CDR1 MNHNY, CDR2 SVGAGI (reference sequence). The CDR3 is made up of 14 amino acids. The ends were cut back, 0 bases at V and 5 bases at J, with 10 bases in the middle.

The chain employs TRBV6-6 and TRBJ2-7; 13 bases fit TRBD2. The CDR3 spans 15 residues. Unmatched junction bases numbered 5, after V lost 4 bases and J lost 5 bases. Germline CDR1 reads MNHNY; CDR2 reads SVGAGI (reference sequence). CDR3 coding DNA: TGTGCCAGCAGTTCCCTCGGGACTAGCGGGAACGAGCAGTACTTC. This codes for CASSSLGTSGNEQYF.

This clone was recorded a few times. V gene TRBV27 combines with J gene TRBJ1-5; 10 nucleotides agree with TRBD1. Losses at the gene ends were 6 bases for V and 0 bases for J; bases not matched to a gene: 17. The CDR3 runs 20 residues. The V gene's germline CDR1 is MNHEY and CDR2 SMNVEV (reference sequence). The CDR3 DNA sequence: TGTGCCAGCAGCAAAAGAACCGGGACAGGGGCTTTGTATAGCAATCAGCCCCAGCATTTT. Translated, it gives CASSKRTGTGALYSNQPQHF.

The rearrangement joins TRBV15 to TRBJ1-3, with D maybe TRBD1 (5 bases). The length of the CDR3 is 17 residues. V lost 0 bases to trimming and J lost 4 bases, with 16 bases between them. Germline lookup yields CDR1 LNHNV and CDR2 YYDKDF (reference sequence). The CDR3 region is CATSRDWGGILGNTIYF. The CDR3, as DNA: TGTGCCACCAGCAGAGATTGGGGGGGAATCCTCGGAAACACCATATATTTT.

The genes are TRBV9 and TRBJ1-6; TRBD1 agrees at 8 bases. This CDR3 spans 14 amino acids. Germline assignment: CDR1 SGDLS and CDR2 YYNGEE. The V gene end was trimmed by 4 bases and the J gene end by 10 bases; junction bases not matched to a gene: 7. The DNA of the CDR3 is TGTGCCAGCAGCCGAGACAGGGGATTCTCACCCCTCCACTTT. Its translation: CASSRDRGFSPLHF.

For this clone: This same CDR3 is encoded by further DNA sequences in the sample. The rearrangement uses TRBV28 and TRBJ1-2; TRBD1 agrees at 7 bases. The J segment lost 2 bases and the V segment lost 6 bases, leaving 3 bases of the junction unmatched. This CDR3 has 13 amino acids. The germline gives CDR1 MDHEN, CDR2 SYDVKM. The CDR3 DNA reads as TGTGCCAGCAGCCCGGGACAGAACTATGGCTACACCTTC. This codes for CASSPGQNYGYTF.

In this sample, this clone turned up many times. CDR3 bases: TGTGCCAGCAGCCAAGAGGCCACAGGGGGTCAGGAGCAGTTCTTC. It codes for CASSQEATGGQEQFF. The V gene is TRBV14, the J gene TRBJ2-1; TRBD1 matches at 8 bases. CDR1 SGHDN and CDR2 FVKESK come from the germline V gene. V was clipped by 0 bases and J by 10 bases; unmatched bases: 8. This CDR3 region has 15 residues.

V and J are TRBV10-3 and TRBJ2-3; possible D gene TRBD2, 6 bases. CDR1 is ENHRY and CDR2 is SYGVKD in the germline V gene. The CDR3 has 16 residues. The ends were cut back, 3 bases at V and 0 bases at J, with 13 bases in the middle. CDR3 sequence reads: CAISDGGTSSTDTQYF. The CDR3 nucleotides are TGTGCCATCAGTGATGGGGGGACGTCTAGCACAGATACGCAGTATTTT.

The CDR3 loop reads CASSYLAGGRGGTGELFF. CDR3 nucleotide sequence: TGTGCCAGCAGTTACCTAGCGGGAGGGAGAGGGGGCACCGGGGAGCTGTTTTTT. The V and J genes are TRBV27 and TRBJ2-2; 12 bases line up with TRBD2. The CDR3 contains 18 residues. From germline, CDR1 is MNHEY and CDR2 SMNVEV (reference sequence). V dropped 4 bases and J dropped 4; count of bases not matched to a gene: 10.